This T cell receptor (beta chain) was sequenced during a study of T cell repertoires in cytomegalovirus infection (dated by TCRdb to between 2017 and 2020). Context from the whole study: Recently identified HLA-C-restricted CMV epitopes, whose presentation resists viral immunomodulation, were targeted by peptide stimulations together with well-studied HLA-B-restricted epitopes. Because public TCR beta signatures pointed to carriage of CMV infection together with the matching HLA type, the HLA type of each donor mattered for the analysis. General study outcomes and caveats: In the ex vivo response, HLA-C-restricted CMV-specific TCR beta clonotypes were dominant, and in two of eight donors the single most frequent clonotype came from this HLA-C-restricted group. In both this cohort and an independent cohort of 352 donors, the cumulative frequency of public TCR beta family members distinguished carriers of CMV infection plus the relevant HLA type.

Counting both end residues, the CDR3 totals 17 amino acids. Of the read, only the CDR3 DNA is kept; its 51 bases are in frame from base 1. V has 5 bases trimmed and J has 0 bases trimmed; junction bases matching no gene number 11. According to the germline V gene, CDR1 reads MDHEN and CDR2 reads SYDVKM. For this clonotype: What this receptor recognizes is not known. The missing conserved phenylalanine or tryptophan at the end of this CDR3 makes a read error likely.

Data came from an Illumina HiSeq 1500. TCRdb handled the public reads itself, with Q25 trimming in fastp and clone calling in MiXCR, and kept productive beta chains. Here each entry gathers all rows of one CDR3 protein and keeps the most common genes and DNA. The sample profile shows 40,000 to 60,000 distinct CDR3 sequences; 20% to 25% of them were found once. The top ten constitute roughly 90% of the sample. Sample treatment or condition, as interpreted from the label and publication: in vitro stimulation with specific CMV peptide epitopes to enrich CMV-specific T cells. This clonotype was obtained from a human donor in good health (CMV status not recorded). Some clones in this sample may be carry-over from other donors' samples. The chain couples TRBV28 to TRBJ2-3; TRBD1 matches 7 bases in the middle. The specimen comprised CD8+ T cells from cultured PBMCs, sampled from culture after CMV antigen stimulation. The nucleotide sequence reads TGTGCCAGCAGTGGCCCGGGACAGCCACTTAGCACAGATACGCAGTATTTA. Translation gives CASSGPGQPLSTDTQYL.